These T cell receptor beta chains were read from a single sample in a study of blood T cell repertoires in COVID-19. TCRdb's copy holds only in-frame clones and misses some; the assay was immunoSEQ multiplex PCR. The data hold fewer than 250,000 clones, with 83% observed a single time. The sequencing sample was made of PBMCs or T cells enriched from blood (not recorded which). The receptor source for this set is a woman in her fifties or sixties who had been exposed to COVID-19. CDR3s include the opening cysteine and the closing phenylalanine or tryptophan. D genes are given only for firm matches. Part of the rows lack a size; the others show once, few, many or a class for expanded clones.

size,J,V,D,CDR3,DNA
.,TRBJ1-6,TRBV7-9,.,CASSAGQLVEAHNSPLHF,TGTGCCAGCAGCGCAGGCCAATTGGTTGAAGCCCATAATTCACCCCTCCACTTT
.,TRBJ1-2,TRBV24-1,.,CAAGTAYGYTF,TGTGCCGCTGGGACTGCTTATGGCTACACCTTC
.,TRBJ1-2,TRBV5-6,TRBD1,CASSSRRYTTGGMRDGYTF,TGTGCCAGCAGCTCTCGACGATATACGACAGGGGGCATGAGGGACGGCTACACCTTC
.,TRBJ1-4,TRBV7-9,.,CASSFSSDYIATNEKLFF,TGTGCCAGCAGCTTTTCCTCGGACTACATTGCAACTAATGAAAAACTGTTTTTT
.,TRBJ1-2,TRBV24-1,.,CATSEDSYGYTF,TGTGCCACCAGCGAAGACAGCTATGGCTACACCTTC
few,TRBJ2-3,TRBV28,TRBD1,CASSLGQGAVDTQYF,TGTGCCAGCAGTCTCGGACAGGGGGCTGTGGATACGCAGTATTTT
.,TRBJ1-2,TRBV7-2,.,CASSPFPGEGYGYTF,TGTGCCAGCAGCCCATTCCCGGGGGAGGGCTATGGCTACACCTTC
.,TRBJ2-1,TRBV14,.,CASSQDSVPRVSSYNEQFF,TGTGCCAGCAGCCAAGACTCCGTTCCGCGAGTAAGCTCCTACAATGAGCAGTTCTTC
.,TRBJ2-5,TRBV7-2,.,CASSLRGLSSGTQYF,TGTGCCAGCAGCCTCCGAGGACTATCTTCAGGGACCCAGTACTTC
.,TRBJ1-2,TRBV9,.,CASSGTGSPLYGYTF,TGTGCCAGCAGCGGGACGGGGAGCCCCCTCTATGGCTACACCTTC
.,TRBJ2-2,TRBV10-2,TRBD2,CASSSGGSSNTGELFF,TGCGCCAGCAGTAGTGGCGGGAGCTCGAACACCGGGGAGCTGTTTTTT
once,TRBJ2-7,TRBV19,.,CASSSPQKSAEQYF,TGTGCCAGTAGTAGCCCGCAAAAGAGTGCCGAGCAGTACTTC
.,TRBJ2-5,TRBV15,TRBD2,CATSPTSGGAGETQYF,TGTGCCACCAGCCCTACTAGCGGGGGGGCCGGGGAGACCCAGTACTTC
.,TRBJ1-1,TRBV19,.,CASKDNSNTEAFF,TGTGCCAGTAAAGACAACTCGAACACTGAAGCTTTCTTT
.,TRBJ2-1,TRBV6-5,TRBD1,CASTRTGSTSNEQFF,TGTGCCAGCACAAGGACAGGAAGCACGTCCAATGAGCAGTTCTTC
.,TRBJ1-5,TRBV7-9,TRBD1,CASSPGRFEGAYQPQHF,TGTGCCAGCAGCCCGGGAAGGTTTGAGGGGGCATATCAGCCCCAGCATTTT
few,TRBJ1-6,TRBV3-1/TRBV3-2,.,CASSRLRDSPLHF,TGTGCCAGCAGCCGACTCAGGGATTCACCCCTCCACTTT
.,TRBJ1-2,TRBV3-1/TRBV3-2,TRBD1,CASSQATGERGYTF,TGTGCCAGCAGCCAAGCGACAGGGGAAAGAGGCTACACCTTC
.,TRBJ1-2,TRBV11-2,TRBD1,CASSLGWGQGTNGYTF,TGTGCCAGCAGCCTCGGCTGGGGACAGGGGACGAATGGCTACACCTTC
.,TRBJ2-3,TRBV20-1,TRBD2,CSASPASGATDTQYF,TGCAGTGCTAGTCCGGCTAGCGGGGCCACAGATACGCAGTATTTT
.,TRBJ1-6,TRBV5-1,.,CASSSSGTPGPLHF,TGCGCCAGCAGCTCCTCCGGGACACCTGGACCCCTCCACTTT
few,TRBJ2-1,TRBV10-3,TRBD2,CATLSSGGNYNEQFF,TGTGCCACCTTATCTAGCGGGGGGAATTACAATGAGCAGTTCTTC
.,TRBJ1-2,TRBV16,.,CASTQSGEGGYGYTF,TGTGCCAGCACCCAAAGCGGGGAAGGCGGCTATGGCTACACCTTC
once,TRBJ1-3,TRBV9,.,CASSVASGRWGNTIYF,TGTGCCAGCAGCGTAGCCAGCGGGAGGTGGGGAAACACCATATATTTT
.,TRBJ1-5,TRBV2,.,CASSGPGDRKPQHF,TGTGCCAGCAGTGGTCCGGGAGATCGGAAGCCCCAGCATTTT
few,TRBJ2-7,TRBV10-1,TRBD1,CASSDGKGGRYEQYF,TGCGCCAGCAGTGACGGGAAAGGGGGCAGGTACGAGCAGTACTTC
.,TRBJ2-7,TRBV6-2/TRBV6-3,TRBD2,CASSYSTSGTYEQYF,TGTGCCAGCAGTTACTCGACTAGCGGGACCTACGAGCAGTACTTC
.,TRBJ2-2,TRBV9,.,CASSVGSGTGELFF,TGTGCCAGCAGCGTAGGGAGTGGAACCGGGGAGCTGTTTTTT
.,TRBJ1-2,TRBV15,TRBD1,CATSRGGTGEHYGYTF,TGTGCCACCAGCAGGGGGGGCACAGGGGAGCACTATGGCTACACCTTC
.,TRBJ2-1,TRBV4-1,TRBD1,CASSHAGTGGKNEQFF,TGCGCCAGCAGCCACGCCGGGACAGGGGGCAAGAATGAGCAGTTCTTC
.,TRBJ1-1,TRBV20-1,.,CSARGNTEAFF,TGCAGTGCCAGGGGGAACACTGAAGCTTTCTTT
.,TRBJ1-1,TRBV6-5,.,CASKAGGWGTEAFF,TGTGCCAGCAAGGCGGGGGGTTGGGGCACTGAAGCTTTCTTT
.,TRBJ1-5,TRBV19,TRBD1,CASKEYGTAGLNQPQHF,TGTGCCAGTAAAGAGTATGGGACAGCCGGTCTTAATCAGCCCCAGCATTTT
.,TRBJ1-6,TRBV7-9,.,CASSYPGSPLHF,TGTGCCAGCAGTTACCCCGGTTCACCCCTCCACTTT
.,TRBJ1-6,TRBV2,.,CASRQGNSPLHF,TGTGCCAGCAGGCAGGGGAATTCACCCCTCCACTTT
.,TRBJ1-3,TRBV9,.,CASSLTKSSGNTIYF,TGTGCCAGCAGCTTGACTAAGAGCTCTGGAAACACCATATATTTT
.,TRBJ1-2,TRBV6-5,.,CASSPIGGGYTF,TGTGCCAGCAGTCCAATAGGAGGTGGCTACACCTTC
.,TRBJ1-2,TRBV6-4,TRBD1,CASREQGFGKGYTF,TGTGCCAGCAGGGAACAGGGGTTCGGGAAAGGCTACACCTTC
.,TRBJ1-2,TRBV25-1,.,CASSVSPNYGYTF,TGTGCCAGCAGTGTCAGTCCTAACTATGGCTACACCTTC
.,TRBJ2-2,TRBV11-2,.,CASSSSGSGTGELFF,TGTGCCAGCAGCTCAAGTGGGAGTGGCACCGGGGAGCTGTTTTTT
.,TRBJ2-5,TRBV5-8,TRBD1,CASSLQGGTQYF,TGTGCCAGCAGCCTACAGGGGGGGACCCAGTACTTC
.,TRBJ2-2,TRBV15,.,CAASIRGFGTGELFF,TGTGCCGCCAGCATCCGGGGGTTCGGCACCGGGGAGCTGTTTTTT
.,TRBJ1-4,TRBV7-2,TRBD1,CASSRGTGGEKLFF,TGTGCCAGCAGCCGGGGGACAGGGGGTGAAAAACTGTTTTTT
.,TRBJ1-4,TRBV10-3,.,CAISESTGEGEKLFF,TGTGCCATCAGTGAGTCGACAGGCGAAGGGGAAAAACTGTTTTTT
.,TRBJ2-2,TRBV9,TRBD1,CASSFGQGSKAGELFF,TGTGCCAGCAGCTTTGGACAGGGGAGTAAGGCCGGGGAGCTGTTTTTT
many,TRBJ1-1,TRBV10-2,.,CASRVTGFTEAFF,TGCGCCAGCAGAGTTACAGGCTTCACTGAAGCTTTCTTT
.,TRBJ1-2,TRBV27,.,CASSSVGTYGYTF,TGTGCCAGCAGTTCCGTCGGGACATATGGCTACACCTTC
few,TRBJ1-1,TRBV18,.,CASSLNLPEAFF,TGTGCCAGCTCACTAAACTTACCTGAAGCTTTCTTT
.,TRBJ1-5,TRBV21-1,.,CASSQGLPNQPQHF,TGTGCCAGCAGCCAGGGACTACCCAATCAGCCCCAGCATTTT
.,TRBJ2-3,TRBV3-1/TRBV3-2,.,CASSQVSGDTQYF,TGTGCCAGCAGCCAAGTCTCCGGGGATACGCAGTATTTT
few,TRBJ2-5,TRBV15,.,CATSRDFALAETQYF,TGTGCCACCAGCAGAGATTTTGCTCTTGCGGAGACCCAGTACTTC
.,TRBJ1-3,TRBV10-3,TRBD1,CAIRGTGDSGNTIYF,TGTGCCATCAGGGGGACAGGGGATTCTGGAAACACCATATATTTT
.,TRBJ2-1,TRBV5-1,TRBD2,CASSPTSGYNEQFF,TGCGCCAGCAGTCCGACTAGCGGATACAATGAGCAGTTCTTC
.,TRBJ1-1,TRBV7-9,.,CASSSLGGPNTEAFF,TGTGCCAGCAGCTCCCTCGGGGGACCGAACACTGAAGCTTTCTTT